This TCR beta chain is drawn from a study of blood T cell repertoires in COVID-19. This table comes from immunoSEQ multiplex PCR, and its TCRdb copy is limited to in-frame clones, with some not included. The table shows approximately 200,000 clones, with roughly 80% occurring only once. In germline, CDR1 is MGHRA, CDR2 YSYEKL. The junction had 9 bases not matched to a gene; V was cut back by 2 bases and J by 10 bases. This CDR3 contains 16 residues. The receptor's source is a woman aged 50 to 60 with acute or convalescent COVID-19. The sequenced sample consisted of peripheral blood. V gene TRBV4-1 combines with J gene TRBJ1-6, with 9 bases identical to TRBD1. The CDR3 DNA reads as TGCGCCAGCAGCCAAAATAAGGGACAGGGAGGCTCACCCCTCCACTTT. This codes for CASSQNKGQGGSPLHF.